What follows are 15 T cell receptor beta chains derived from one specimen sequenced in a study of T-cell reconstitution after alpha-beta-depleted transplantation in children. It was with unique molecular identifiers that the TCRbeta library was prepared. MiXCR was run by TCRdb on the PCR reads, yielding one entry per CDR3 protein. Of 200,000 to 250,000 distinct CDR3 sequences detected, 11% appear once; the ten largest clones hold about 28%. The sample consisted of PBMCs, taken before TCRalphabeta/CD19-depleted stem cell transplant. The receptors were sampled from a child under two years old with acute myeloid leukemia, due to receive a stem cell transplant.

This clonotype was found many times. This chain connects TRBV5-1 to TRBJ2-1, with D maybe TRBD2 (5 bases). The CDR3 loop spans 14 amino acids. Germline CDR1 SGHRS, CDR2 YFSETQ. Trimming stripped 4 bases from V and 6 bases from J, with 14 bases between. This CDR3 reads CASSPDIGGNEQFF. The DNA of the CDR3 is TGCGCCAGCAGCCCAGACATAGGAGGCAATGAGCAGTTCTTC.

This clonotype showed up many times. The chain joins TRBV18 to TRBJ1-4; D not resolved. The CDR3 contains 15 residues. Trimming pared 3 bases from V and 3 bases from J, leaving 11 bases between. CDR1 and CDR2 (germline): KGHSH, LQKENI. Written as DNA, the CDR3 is TGTGCCAGCTCACCGGTGGAGGCCGCTAATGAAAAACTGTTTTTT. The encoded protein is CASSPVEAANEKLFF.

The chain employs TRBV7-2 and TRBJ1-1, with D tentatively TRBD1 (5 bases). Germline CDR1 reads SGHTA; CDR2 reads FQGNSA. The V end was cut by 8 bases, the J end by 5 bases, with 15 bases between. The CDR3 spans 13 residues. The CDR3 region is CASSGVFKTEAFF. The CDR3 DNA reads TGTGCCAGCTCGGGGGTTTTTAAGACTGAAGCTTTCTTT.

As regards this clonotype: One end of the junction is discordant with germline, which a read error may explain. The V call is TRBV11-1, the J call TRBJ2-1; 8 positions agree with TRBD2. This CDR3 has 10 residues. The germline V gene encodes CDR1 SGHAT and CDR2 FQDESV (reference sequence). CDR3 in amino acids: CSSSPGGGFF. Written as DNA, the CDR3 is TGTTCCAGCAGTCCGGGAGGGGGGTTCTTC.

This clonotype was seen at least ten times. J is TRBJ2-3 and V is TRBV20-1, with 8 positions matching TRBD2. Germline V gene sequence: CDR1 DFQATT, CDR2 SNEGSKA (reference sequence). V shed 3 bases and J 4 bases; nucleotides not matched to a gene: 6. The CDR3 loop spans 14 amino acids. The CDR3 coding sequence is TGCAGTGCTAGGGTAGGACTAGCCTCAGATACGCAGTATTTT. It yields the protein CSARVGLASDTQYF.

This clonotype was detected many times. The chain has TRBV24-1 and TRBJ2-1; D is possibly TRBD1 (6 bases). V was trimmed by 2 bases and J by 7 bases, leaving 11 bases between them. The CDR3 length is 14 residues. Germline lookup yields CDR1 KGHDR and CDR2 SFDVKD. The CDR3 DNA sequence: TGTGCCACCAGTGATTCCGGGACATTGAATGAGCAGTTCTTC. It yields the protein CATSDSGTLNEQFF.

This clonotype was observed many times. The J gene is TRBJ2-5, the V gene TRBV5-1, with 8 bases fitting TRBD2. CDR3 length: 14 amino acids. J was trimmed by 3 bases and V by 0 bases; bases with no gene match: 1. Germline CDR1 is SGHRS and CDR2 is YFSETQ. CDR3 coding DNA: TGCGCCAGCAGCTTGGCGGGAGGGAAAGAGACCCAGTACTTC. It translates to CASSLAGGKETQYF.

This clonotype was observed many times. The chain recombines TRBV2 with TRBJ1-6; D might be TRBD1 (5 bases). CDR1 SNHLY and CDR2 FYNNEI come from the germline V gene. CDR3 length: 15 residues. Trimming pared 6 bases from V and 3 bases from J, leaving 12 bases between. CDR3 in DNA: TGTGCCAGCAGGACCGGCGACAGCTATAATTCACCCCTCCACTTT. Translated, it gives CASRTGDSYNSPLHF.

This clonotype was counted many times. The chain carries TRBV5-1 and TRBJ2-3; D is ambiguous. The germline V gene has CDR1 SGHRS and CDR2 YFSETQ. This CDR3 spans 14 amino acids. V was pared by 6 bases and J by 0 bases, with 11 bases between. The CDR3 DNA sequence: TGCGCCAGCAAGAGTGTTACTAGCACAGATACGCAGTATTTT. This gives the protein CASKSVTSTDTQYF.

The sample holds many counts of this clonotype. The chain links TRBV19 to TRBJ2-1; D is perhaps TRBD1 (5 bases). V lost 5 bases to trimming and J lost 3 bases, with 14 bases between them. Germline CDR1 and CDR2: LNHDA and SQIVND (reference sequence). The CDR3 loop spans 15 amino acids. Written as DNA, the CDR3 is TGTGCCAGTAGTGCTCGAAGCAGGGTCTACAATGAGCAGTTCTTC. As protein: CASSARSRVYNEQFF.

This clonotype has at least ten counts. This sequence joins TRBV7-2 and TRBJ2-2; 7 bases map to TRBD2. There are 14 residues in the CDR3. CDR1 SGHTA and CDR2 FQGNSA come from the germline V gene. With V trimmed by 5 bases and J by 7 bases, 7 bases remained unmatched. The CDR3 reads CASSTVAGGGELFF. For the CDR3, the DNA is TGTGCCAGCAGCACTGTAGCGGGCGGCGGGGAGCTGTTTTTT.

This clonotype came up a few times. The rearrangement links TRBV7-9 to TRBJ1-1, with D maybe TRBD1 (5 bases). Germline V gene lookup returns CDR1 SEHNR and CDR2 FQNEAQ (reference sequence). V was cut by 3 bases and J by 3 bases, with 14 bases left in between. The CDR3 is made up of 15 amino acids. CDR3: CASSLSRGGDTEAFF. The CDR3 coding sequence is TGTGCCAGCAGCTTGAGTAGGGGAGGGGACACTGAAGCTTTCTTT.

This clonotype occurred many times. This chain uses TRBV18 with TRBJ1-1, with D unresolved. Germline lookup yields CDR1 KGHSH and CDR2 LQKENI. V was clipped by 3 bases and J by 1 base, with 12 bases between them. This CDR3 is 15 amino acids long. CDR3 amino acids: CASSPRNTPNTEAFF. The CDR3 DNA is TGTGCCAGCTCACCCCGAAACACCCCGAACACTGAAGCTTTCTTT.

CDR3 in amino acids: CASSPMLREQFF. CDR3 coding DNA: TGTGCCAGCTCACCAATGTTACGGGAGCAGTTCTTC. The gene calls are TRBV18 and TRBJ2-1; D not certain. Germline V lookup: CDR1 KGHSH, CDR2 LQKENI. The CDR3 totals 12 residues. V lost 2 bases, J lost 10 bases, and 9 bases lay in between.

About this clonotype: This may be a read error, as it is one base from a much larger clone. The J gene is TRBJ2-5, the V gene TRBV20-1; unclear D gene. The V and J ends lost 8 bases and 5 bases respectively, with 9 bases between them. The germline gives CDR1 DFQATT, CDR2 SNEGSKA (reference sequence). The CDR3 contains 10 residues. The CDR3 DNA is TGCAGTACCTTGGAGGAGACCCAGTACTTC. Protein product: CSTLEETQYF.